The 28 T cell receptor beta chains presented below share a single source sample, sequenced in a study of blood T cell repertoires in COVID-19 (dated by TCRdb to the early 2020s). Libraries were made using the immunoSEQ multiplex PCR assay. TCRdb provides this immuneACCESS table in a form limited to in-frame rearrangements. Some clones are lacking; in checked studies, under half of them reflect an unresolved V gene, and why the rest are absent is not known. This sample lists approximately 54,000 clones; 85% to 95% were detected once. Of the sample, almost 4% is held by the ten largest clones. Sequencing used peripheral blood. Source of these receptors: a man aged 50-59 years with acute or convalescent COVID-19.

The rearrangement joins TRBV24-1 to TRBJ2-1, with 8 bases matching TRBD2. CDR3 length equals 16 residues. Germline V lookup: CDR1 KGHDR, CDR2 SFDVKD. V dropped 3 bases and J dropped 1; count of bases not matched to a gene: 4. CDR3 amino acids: CATSDVAGFSYNEQFF. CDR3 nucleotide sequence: TGTGCCACCAGTGATGTAGCGGGGTTTTCCTACAATGAGCAGTTCTTC.

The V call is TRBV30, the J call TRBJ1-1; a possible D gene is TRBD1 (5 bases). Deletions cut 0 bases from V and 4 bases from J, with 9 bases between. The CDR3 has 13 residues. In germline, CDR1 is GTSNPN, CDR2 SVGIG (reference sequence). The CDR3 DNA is TGTGCCTGGAGTGTAGGGCAGGGCACTGAAGCTTTCTTT. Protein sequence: CAWSVGQGTEAFF.

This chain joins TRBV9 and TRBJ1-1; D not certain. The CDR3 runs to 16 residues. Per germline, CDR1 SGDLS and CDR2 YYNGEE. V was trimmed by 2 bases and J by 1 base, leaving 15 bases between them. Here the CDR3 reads CASSVSPGRRNTEAFF. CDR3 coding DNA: TGTGCCAGCAGCGTCAGTCCGGGGAGGAGGAACACTGAAGCTTTCTTT.

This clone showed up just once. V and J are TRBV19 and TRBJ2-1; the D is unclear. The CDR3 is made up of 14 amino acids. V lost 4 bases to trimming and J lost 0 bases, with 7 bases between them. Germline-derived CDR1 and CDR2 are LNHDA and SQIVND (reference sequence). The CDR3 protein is CASSTSSSYNEQFF. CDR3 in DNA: TGTGCCAGTAGTACGTCGAGCTCCTACAATGAGCAGTTCTTC. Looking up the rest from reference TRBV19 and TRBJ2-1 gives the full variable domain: DGGITQSPKYLFRKEGQNVTLSCEQNLNHDAMYWYRQDPGQGLRLIYYSQIVNDFQKGDIAEGYSVSREKKESFPLTVTSAQKNPTAFYLCASSTSSSYNEQFFGPGTRLTVL.

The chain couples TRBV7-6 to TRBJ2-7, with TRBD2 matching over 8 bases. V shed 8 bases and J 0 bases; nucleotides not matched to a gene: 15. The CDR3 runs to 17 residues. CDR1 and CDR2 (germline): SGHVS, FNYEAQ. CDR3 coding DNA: TGTGCCAGCTCCCTCGGGGGGGGGCTAGCGGACTCCTACGAGCAGTACTTC. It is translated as CASSLGGGLADSYEQYF.

DNA for the CDR3: TGTGCCAGCAGCTTAGTTCAGGGTGGGCAGTTCTTC. It translates to CASSLVQGGQFF. V and J are TRBV7-9 and TRBJ2-1; a weak D match, TRBD1 (5 bases). V was shortened by 1 base and J by 12 bases, with 10 bases between the two germline ends. This CDR3 comprises 12 residues. CDR1 is SEHNR and CDR2 is FQNEAQ in the germline V gene (reference sequence).

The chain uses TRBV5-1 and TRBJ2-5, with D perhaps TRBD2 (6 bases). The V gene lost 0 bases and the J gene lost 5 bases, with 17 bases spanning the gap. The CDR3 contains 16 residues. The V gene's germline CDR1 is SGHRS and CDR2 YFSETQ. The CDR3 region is CASSLEVSGGWETQYF. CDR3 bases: TGCGCCAGCAGCTTGGAAGTTAGCGGAGGGTGGGAGACCCAGTACTTC. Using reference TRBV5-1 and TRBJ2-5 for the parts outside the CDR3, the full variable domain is KAGVTQTPRYLIKTRGQQVTLSCSPISGHRSVSWYQQTPGQGLQFLFEYFSETQRNKGNFPGRFSGRQFSNSRSEMNVSTLELGDSALYLCASSLEVSGGWETQYFGPGTRLLVL.

The CDR3 DNA reads as TGTGCCAGCAGTTCCGGACAGGGGTATCAGCCCCAGCATTTT. Encoded protein: CASSSGQGYQPQHF. V is TRBV6-5 and J is TRBJ1-5; 9 bases are shared with TRBD1. Germline V gene lookup returns CDR1 MNHEY and CDR2 SVGAGI. The CDR3 has 14 residues. Trimming took 4 bases from V and 5 from J; bases not matched to a gene: 3.

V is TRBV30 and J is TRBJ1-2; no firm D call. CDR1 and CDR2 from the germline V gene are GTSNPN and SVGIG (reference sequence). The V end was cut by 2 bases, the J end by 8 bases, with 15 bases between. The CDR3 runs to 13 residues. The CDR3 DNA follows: TGTGCCTGGAGTCTCGAGGTGGTTCACGGCTACACCTTC. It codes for CAWSLEVVHGYTF.

CDR3 protein: CASSPGRAGSYNEQFF. CDR3 in DNA: TGTGCCAGTAGCCCAGGGAGGGCAGGTTCCTACAATGAGCAGTTCTTC. The chain employs TRBV19 and TRBJ2-1; TRBD2 matches at 7 bases. The CDR3 has 16 residues. Losses at the gene ends were 6 bases for V and 1 base for J; bases not matched to a gene: 9. Germline CDR1 and CDR2: LNHDA and SQIVND (reference sequence).

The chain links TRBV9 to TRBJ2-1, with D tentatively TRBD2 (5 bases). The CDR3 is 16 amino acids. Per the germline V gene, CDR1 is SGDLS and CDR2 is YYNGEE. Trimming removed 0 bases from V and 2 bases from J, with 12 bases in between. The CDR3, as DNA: TGTGCCAGCAGCGTAGAGATCCGGGGTCCCTACAATGAGCAGTTCTTC. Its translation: CASSVEIRGPYNEQFF.

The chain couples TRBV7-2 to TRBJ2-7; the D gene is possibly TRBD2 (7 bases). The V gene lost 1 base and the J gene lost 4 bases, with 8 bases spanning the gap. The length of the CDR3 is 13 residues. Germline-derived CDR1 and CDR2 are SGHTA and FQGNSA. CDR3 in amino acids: CASSLEGGYEQYF. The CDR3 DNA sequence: TGTGCCAGCAGCTTAGAGGGGGGGTACGAGCAGTACTTC.

CDR3 in DNA: TGTGCCAGCAGTTACTTGGCGGGAGTTAACTCCTACGAGCAGTACTTC. Its protein is CASSYLAGVNSYEQYF. The chain recombines TRBV6-6 with TRBJ2-7, with 7 bases identical to TRBD2. Germline V lookup: CDR1 MNHNY, CDR2 SVGAGI (reference sequence). This CDR3 has 16 amino acids. The junction had 6 bases not matched to a gene; V was cut back by 1 base and J by 0 bases.

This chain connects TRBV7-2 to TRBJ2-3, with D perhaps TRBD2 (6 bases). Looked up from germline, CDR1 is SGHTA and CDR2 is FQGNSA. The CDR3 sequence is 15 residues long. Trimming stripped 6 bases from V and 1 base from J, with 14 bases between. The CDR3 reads CASSWRGLGTDTQYF. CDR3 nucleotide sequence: TGTGCCAGCAGTTGGCGGGGTCTCGGCACAGATACGCAGTATTTT.

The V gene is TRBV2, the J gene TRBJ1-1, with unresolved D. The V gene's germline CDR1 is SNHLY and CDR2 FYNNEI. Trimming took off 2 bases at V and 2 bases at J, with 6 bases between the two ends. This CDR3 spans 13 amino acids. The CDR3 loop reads CASSENTNTEAFF. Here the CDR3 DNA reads TGTGCCAGCAGTGAAAACACCAACACTGAAGCTTTCTTT.

CDR3 protein: CARSLAPVRSSSYEQYF. The CDR3 DNA follows: TGTGCCAGAAGCTTAGCCCCGGTCCGATCAAGCTCCTACGAGCAGTACTTC. This chain joins TRBV7-5 and TRBJ2-7; the table's D call TRBD2 went unverified against the DNA. TRBV7-5 is classified as a pseudogene. The CDR3 is 17 amino acids.

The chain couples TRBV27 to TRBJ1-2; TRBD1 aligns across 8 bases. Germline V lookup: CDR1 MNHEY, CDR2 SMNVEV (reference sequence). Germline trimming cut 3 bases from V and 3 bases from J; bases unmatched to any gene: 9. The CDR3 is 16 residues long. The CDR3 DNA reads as TGTGCCAGCAGTTTGACAGGGGCCGCGGCCTACTATGGCTACACCTTC. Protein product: CASSLTGAAAYYGYTF.

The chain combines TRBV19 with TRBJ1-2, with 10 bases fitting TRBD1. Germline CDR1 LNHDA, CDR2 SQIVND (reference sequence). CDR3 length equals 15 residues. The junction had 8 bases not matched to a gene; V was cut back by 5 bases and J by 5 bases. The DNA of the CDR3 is TGTGCCAGTAGTTCCCGGACAGGGGGGGAGTATGGCTACACCTTC. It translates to CASSSRTGGEYGYTF. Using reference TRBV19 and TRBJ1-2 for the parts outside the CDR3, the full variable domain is DGGITQSPKYLFRKEGQNVTLSCEQNLNHDAMYWYRQDPGQGLRLIYYSQIVNDFQKGDIAEGYSVSREKKESFPLTVTSAQKNPTAFYLCASSSRTGGEYGYTFGSGTRLTVV.

In DNA form, the CDR3 reads TGTGCCAGTAGTAGGCCAGCGGGAGGGCCTATAGATACGCAGTATTTT. Protein: CASSRPAGGPIDTQYF. The chain uses TRBV19 and TRBJ2-3; 10 bases line up with TRBD2. Per germline, CDR1 LNHDA and CDR2 SQIVND (reference sequence). The CDR3 is 16 amino acids. V lost 4 bases to trimming and J lost 5 bases; unmatched junction nucleotides: 9.

The CDR3 nucleotides read TGTGCCAGCAGTGAAGTTAGGACAGCTCCACCTCACTATGGCTACACCTTC. Its translation: CASSEVRTAPPHYGYTF. This chain uses TRBV2 with TRBJ1-2; TRBD1 is a possible D gene (6 bases). V lost 1 base, J lost 3 bases, and 18 bases lay in between. Germline V gives CDR1 SNHLY, CDR2 FYNNEI. This CDR3 is built from 17 residues.

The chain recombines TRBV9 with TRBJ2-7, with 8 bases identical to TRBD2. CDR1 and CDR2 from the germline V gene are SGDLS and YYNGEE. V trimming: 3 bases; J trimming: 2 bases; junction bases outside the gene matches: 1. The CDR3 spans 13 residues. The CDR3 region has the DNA TGTGCCAGCAGCGAGGGACTAGCCTACGAGCAGTACTTC. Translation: CASSEGLAYEQYF. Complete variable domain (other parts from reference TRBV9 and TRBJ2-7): DSGVTQTPKHLITATGQRVTLRCSPRSGDLSVYWYQQSLDQGLQFLIQYYNGEERAKGNILERFSAQQFPDLHSELNLSSLELGDSALYFCASSEGLAYEQYFGPGTRLTVT.

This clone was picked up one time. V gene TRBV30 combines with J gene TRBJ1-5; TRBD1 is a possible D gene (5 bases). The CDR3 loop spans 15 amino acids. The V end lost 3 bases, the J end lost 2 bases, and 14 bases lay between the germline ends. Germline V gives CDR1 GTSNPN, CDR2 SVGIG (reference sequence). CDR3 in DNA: TGTGCCTGGAGGCTTCCTGGACACGGCAATCAGCCCCAGCATTTT. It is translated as CAWRLPGHGNQPQHF.

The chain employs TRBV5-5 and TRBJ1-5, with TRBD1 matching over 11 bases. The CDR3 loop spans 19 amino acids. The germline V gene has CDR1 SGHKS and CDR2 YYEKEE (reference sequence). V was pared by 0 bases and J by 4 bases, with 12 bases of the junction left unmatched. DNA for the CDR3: TGTGCCAGCAGCTTGGCAGGACAGGGGGCCCCTAGGGGAAATCAGCCCCAGCATTTT. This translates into CASSLAGQGAPRGNQPQHF.

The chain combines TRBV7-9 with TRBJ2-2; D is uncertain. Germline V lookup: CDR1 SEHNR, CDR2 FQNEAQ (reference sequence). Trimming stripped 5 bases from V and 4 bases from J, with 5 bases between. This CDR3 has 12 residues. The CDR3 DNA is TGTGCCAGCAGCCCCATCACCGGGGAGCTGTTTTTT. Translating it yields CASSPITGELFF.

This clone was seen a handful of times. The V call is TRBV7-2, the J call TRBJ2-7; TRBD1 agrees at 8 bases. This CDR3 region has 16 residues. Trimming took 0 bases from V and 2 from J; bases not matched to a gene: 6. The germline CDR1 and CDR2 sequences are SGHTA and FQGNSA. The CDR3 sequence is CASSLARTGTPYEQYF. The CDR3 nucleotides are TGTGCCAGCAGCTTAGCGCGGACAGGGACTCCCTACGAGCAGTACTTC. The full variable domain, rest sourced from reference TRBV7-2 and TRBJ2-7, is GAGVSQSPSNKVTEKGKDVELRCDPISGHTALYWYRQSLGQGLEFLIYFQGNSAPDKSGLPSDRFSAERTGGSVSTLTIQRTQQEDSAVYLCASSLARTGTPYEQYFGPGTRLTVT.

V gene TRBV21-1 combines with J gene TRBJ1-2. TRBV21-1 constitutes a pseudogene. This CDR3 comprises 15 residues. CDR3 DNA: TGTGCCAGCAGCAACCTTAGCTTCAGCGTCTATGGCTACACCTTC. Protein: CASSNLSFSVYGYTF.

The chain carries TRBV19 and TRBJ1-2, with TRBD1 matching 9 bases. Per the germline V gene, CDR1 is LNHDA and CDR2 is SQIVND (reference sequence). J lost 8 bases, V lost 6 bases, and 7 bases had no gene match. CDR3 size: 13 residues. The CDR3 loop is CASSRDRVDGYTF. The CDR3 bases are TGTGCCAGTAGCCGGGACAGGGTGGACGGCTACACCTTC.

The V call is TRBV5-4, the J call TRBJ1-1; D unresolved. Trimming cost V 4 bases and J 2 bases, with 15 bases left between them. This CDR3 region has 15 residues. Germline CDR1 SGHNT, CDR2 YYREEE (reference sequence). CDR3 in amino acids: CASSLGEILNTEAFF. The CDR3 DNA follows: TGTGCCAGCAGCCTTGGGGAGATCCTAAACACTGAAGCTTTCTTT.